What follows are 8 T cell receptor beta chains derived from one specimen sequenced in a study of metastatic and nonmetastatic thyroid tumors (dated by TCRdb to the early 2020s). No treatment had been received by any patient before thyroid surgery. The protocol used for the library was PCR. The sequencing machine was an Illumina HiSeq 4000. TCRdb trimmed public reads at Q25 via fastp, called clones via MiXCR and kept in-frame beta chains. Within this sample are some 52,000 clones, with 17% of them counted one time only. Of the sample, 3% is held by the ten largest clones. The sample was blood. The source is a female donor with papillary thyroid cancer or a benign thyroid nodule (not recorded which). Some clones in this sample may be carry-over from other donors' samples.

Regarding this clone: This sequence may be a read error, since a much larger clone differs from it by one base. This chain connects TRBV6-2 or TRBV6-3 to TRBJ2-2; 9 bases map to TRBD2. V was pared by 9 bases and J by 5 bases, with 22 bases of the junction left unmatched. The CDR3 consists of 19 residues. Per germline, CDR1 MNHEY and CDR2 SVGEGT. The CDR3 here is CARGAEGLAGRRATGELFF. The CDR3 coding sequence is TGTGCCAGAGGGGCAGAGGGGCTAGCGGGGCGAAGGGCGACCGGGGAGCTGTTTTTT.

At least ten counts were recorded for this clone. The rearrangement links TRBV3-1 to TRBJ1-3; no clear D gene. The CDR3 spans 18 residues. The germline CDR1 and CDR2 sequences are LGHDT and YNNKEL (reference sequence). Trimming left V 1 base short and J 0 bases short, with 16 bases between. CDR3 sequence reads: CASSQGLGLGISGNTIYF. CDR3 DNA sequence: TGTGCCAGCAGCCAAGGCCTAGGGTTAGGCATCTCTGGAAACACCATATATTTT.

The gene calls are TRBV3-1 and TRBJ2-5, with unresolved D. CDR3 length: 13 residues. Germline CDR1 is LGHDT and CDR2 is YNNKEL (reference sequence). V lost 3 bases and J 5 bases, leaving 10 bases between the germline ends. The CDR3 reads CASSHALVETQYF. In DNA, the CDR3 is TGTGCCAGCAGCCACGCCCTTGTCGAGACCCAGTACTTC.

This clone was observed many times. The chain couples TRBV20-1 to TRBJ2-7, with D unresolved. Germline V gene lookup returns CDR1 DFQATT and CDR2 SNEGSKA (reference sequence). The CDR3 has 12 amino acids. Trimming pared 4 bases from V and 2 bases from J, leaving 9 bases between. The CDR3 protein is CSATPVTYEQYF. The DNA for the CDR3 is TGCAGTGCTACGCCTGTAACCTACGAGCAGTACTTC.

Comments on this clone: Germline is not matched at one junction end, which may reflect a read error. CDR3 nucleotides: TGTGCCATCAGTGCGAAGGGGGGTCGCCGTAATTCACCCCTCCACTTT. Amino acids: CAISAKGGRRNSPLHF. The chain has TRBV28 and TRBJ1-6, with a weak D call TRBD1 (6 bases). This CDR3 has 16 residues. Germline V gives CDR1 MDHEN, CDR2 SYDVKM. The full variable domain, its missing parts supplied by reference TRBV28 and TRBJ1-6, is DVKVTQSSRYLVKRTGEKVFLECVQDMDHENMFWYRQDPGLGLRLIYFSYDVKMKEKGDIPEGYSVSREKKERFSLILESASTNQTSMYLCAISAKGGRRNSPLHFGNGTRLTVT.

The chain combines TRBV2 with TRBJ2-5, with 12 positions matching TRBD1. CDR1 is SNHLY and CDR2 is FYNNEI in the germline V gene. This CDR3 is 18 amino acids long. With V trimmed by 5 bases and J by 5 bases, 15 bases remained unmatched. CDR3 amino acids: CASSQSSGTGGVRETQYF. CDR3 coding DNA: TGTGCCAGCAGTCAATCGTCGGGGACAGGGGGCGTTAGGGAGACCCAGTACTTC.

This sequence joins TRBV2 and TRBJ2-2; a weak D match, TRBD2 (6 bases). V lost 7 bases to trimming and J lost 1 base, with 10 bases between them. This CDR3 contains 14 residues. The germline V gene has CDR1 SNHLY and CDR2 FYNNEI. The CDR3 coding sequence is TGTGCCAGCAAGGCTAGCGAGAACACCGGGGAGCTGTTTTTT. The encoded protein is CASKASENTGELFF.

This clone appeared many times. The chain is built from TRBV9 and TRBJ2-7; 9 bases match TRBD1. The CDR3 covers 17 residues. CDR1 is SGDLS and CDR2 is YYNGEE in the germline V gene. V was pared by 0 bases and J by 1 base, with 8 bases of the junction left unmatched. The CDR3 loop is CASSVGMPDRGSYEQYF. The CDR3 coding sequence is TGTGCCAGCAGCGTAGGGATGCCGGACAGGGGTTCCTACGAGCAGTACTTC. Using reference TRBV9 and TRBJ2-7 for the parts outside the CDR3, the full variable domain is DSGVTQTPKHLITATGQRVTLRCSPRSGDLSVYWYQQSLDQGLQFLIQYYNGEERAKGNILERFSAQQFPDLHSELNLSSLELGDSALYFCASSVGMPDRGSYEQYFGPGTRLTVT.